This TCR beta chain originates from a study of blood T cell repertoires in COVID-19. Looking at the study overall: Italy, Spain and the United States were the sources of the convalescent and acute COVID-19 samples.

This clone showed up just once. Original handling: Amplification with reference gene primers provided the estimates of nucleated cell counts. Measured with immunoSEQ multiplex PCR; TCRdb has only the in-frame clones, and not every one. That table supplies the V and J calls and clone size; D and trimming were determined from the DNA. The data show approximately 64,000 clones, nearly 90% seen once. The sequence came from a man aged 65 to 85 with acute or convalescent COVID-19. Source material: peripheral blood.

CDR3 DNA sequence: TGTGCCAGCAGCTTAGGAACAGGGGGCTACAATGAGCAGTTCTTC. As protein: CASSLGTGGYNEQFF. The rearrangement links TRBV13 to TRBJ2-1, with 8 bases fitting TRBD1. The CDR3 runs 15 residues. Germline CDR1 and CDR2: PRHDT and FYEKMQ (reference sequence). Trimming cost V 0 bases and J 3 bases; bases outside gene matches: 1.